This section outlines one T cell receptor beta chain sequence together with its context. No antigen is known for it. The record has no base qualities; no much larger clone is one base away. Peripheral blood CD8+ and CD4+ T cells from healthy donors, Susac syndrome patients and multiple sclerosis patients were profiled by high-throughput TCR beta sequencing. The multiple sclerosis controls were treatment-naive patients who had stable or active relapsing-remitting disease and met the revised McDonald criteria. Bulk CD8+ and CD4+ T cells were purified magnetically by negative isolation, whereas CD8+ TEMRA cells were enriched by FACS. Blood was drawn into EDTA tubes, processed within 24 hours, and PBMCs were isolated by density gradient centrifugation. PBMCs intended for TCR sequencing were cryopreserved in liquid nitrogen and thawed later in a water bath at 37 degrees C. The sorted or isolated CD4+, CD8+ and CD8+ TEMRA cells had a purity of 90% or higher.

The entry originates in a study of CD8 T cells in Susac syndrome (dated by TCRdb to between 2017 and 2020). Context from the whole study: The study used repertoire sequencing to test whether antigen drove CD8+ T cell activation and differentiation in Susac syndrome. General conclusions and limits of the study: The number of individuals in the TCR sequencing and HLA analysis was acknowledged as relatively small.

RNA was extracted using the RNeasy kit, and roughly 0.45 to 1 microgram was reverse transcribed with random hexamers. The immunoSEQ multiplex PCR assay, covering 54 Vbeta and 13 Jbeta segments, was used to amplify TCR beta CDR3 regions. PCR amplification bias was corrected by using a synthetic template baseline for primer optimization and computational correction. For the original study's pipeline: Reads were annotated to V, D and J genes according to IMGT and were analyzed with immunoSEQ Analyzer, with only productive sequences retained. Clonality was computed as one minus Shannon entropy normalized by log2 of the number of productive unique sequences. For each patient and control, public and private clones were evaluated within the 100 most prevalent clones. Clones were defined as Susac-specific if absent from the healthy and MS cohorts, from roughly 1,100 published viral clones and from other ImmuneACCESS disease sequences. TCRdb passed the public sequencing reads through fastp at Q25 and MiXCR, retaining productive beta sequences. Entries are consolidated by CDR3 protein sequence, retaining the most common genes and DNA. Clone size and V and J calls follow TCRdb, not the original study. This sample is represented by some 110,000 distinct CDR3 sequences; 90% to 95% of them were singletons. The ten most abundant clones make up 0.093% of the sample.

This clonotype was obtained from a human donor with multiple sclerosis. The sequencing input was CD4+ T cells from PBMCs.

The sequenced DNA is TGTGCCAGCAGCTCCTGGAACAGGAACACCCAGTACTTC. Translation gives CASSSWNRNTQYF. The sequence joins TRBV7-2 to TRBJ2-4; the D gene is possibly TRBD1, with 5 bases matching. V loses 4 bases of germline sequence and J loses 13 bases, and the interval between the two ends is 17 bases. Reading the germline V gene gives CDR1 SGHTA and CDR2 FQGNSA. Reading from cysteine to phenylalanine, the CDR3 counts 13 amino acids. Of the read, only the CDR3 DNA is kept; its 39 bases are in frame from base 1. Supplemented by the reference TRBV7-2 and TRBJ2-4 proteins around the CDR3, the complete variable domain is GAGVSQSPSNKVTEKGKDVELRCDPISGHTALYWYRQSLGQGLEFLIYFQGNSAPDKSGLPSDRFSAERTGGSVSTLTIQRTQQEDSAVYLCASSSWNRNTQYFGAGTRLSVL.